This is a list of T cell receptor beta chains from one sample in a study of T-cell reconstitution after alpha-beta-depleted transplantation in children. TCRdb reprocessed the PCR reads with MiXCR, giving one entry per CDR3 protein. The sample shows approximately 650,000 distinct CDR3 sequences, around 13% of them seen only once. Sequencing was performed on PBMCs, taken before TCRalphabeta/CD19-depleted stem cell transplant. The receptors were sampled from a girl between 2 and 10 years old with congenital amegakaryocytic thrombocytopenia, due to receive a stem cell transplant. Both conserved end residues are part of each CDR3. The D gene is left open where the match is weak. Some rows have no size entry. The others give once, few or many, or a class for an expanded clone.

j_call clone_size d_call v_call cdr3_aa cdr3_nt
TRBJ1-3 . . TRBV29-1 CSVEDRLYHPTGNTIYF TGCAGCGTTGAAGATCGCCTTTACCATCCCACAGGAAACACCATATATTTT
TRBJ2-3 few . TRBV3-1 CASSHTIGSDTQYF TGTGCCAGCAGCCACACAATAGGGTCAGATACGCAGTATTTT
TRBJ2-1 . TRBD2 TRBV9 CASSAGGSAYNEQFF TGTGCCAGCAGCGCGGGCGGGAGCGCCTACAATGAGCAGTTCTTC
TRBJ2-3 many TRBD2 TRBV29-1 CSVPRGGWDTQYF TGCAGCGTTCCCCGCGGGGGTTGGGATACGCAGTATTTT
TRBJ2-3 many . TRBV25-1 CASRDRDGTDTQYF TGTGCCAGCAGGGATCGTGACGGCACAGATACGCAGTATTTT
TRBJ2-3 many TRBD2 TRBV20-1 CSARRLGLAGTDTQYF TGCAGTGCTAGGCGATTGGGACTAGCGGGCACAGATACGCAGTATTTT
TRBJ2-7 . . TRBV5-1 CASGSRSPYEQYF TGCGCCAGCGGGAGTAGGAGCCCCTACGAGCAGTACTTC
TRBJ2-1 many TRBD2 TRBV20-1 CSAGTSGRVWDEQFF TGCAGTGCGGGGACTAGCGGGAGGGTGTGGGATGAGCAGTTCTTC
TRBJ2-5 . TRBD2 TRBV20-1 CSALPGTSVQETQYF TGCAGTGCTCTCCCCGGGACTAGCGTCCAAGAGACCCAGTACTTC
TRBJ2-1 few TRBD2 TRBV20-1 CSARVASGTLLSSYNEQFF TGCAGTGCTAGAGTGGCTAGCGGGACTCTTTTGAGCTCCTACAATGAGCAGTTCTTC
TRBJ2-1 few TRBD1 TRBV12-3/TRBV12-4 CASSRHRGPREFF TGTGCCAGCAGTCGCCACAGGGGGCCTCGGGAGTTCTTC
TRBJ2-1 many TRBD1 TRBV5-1 CASRSRDRGSNEQFF TGCGCCAGCAGAAGTCGGGACAGGGGGAGCAATGAGCAGTTCTTC
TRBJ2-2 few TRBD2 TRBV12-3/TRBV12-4 CASKYLVTSGISGELFF TGTGCCAGCAAATACCTCGTTACTAGCGGGATTTCCGGGGAGCTGTTTTTT
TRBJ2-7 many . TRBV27 CASSLSAVINYEQYF TGTGCCAGCAGTTTATCAGCTGTCATTAACTACGAGCAGTACTTC
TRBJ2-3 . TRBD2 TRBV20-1 CSAENAGRAKDTQYF TGCAGTGCCGAAAATGCGGGGAGGGCCAAAGATACGCAGTATTTT
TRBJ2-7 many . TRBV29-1 CSVVGRWAYEQYF TGCAGCGTTGTCGGGAGATGGGCCTACGAGCAGTACTTC
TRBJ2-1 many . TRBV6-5 CASRVGRHEQFF TGTGCCAGTCGAGTAGGGCGGCATGAGCAGTTCTTC
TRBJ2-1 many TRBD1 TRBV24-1 CATSPRQGSNEQFF TGTGCCACCAGTCCTCGACAGGGATCCAATGAGCAGTTCTTC
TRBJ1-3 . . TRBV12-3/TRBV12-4 CASSFSSGTTIYF TGTGCCAGCAGTTTCAGCTCTGGAACCACCATATATTTT
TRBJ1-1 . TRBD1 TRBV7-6 CASSLVPQGAKGAFF TGTGCCAGCAGCTTAGTTCCACAGGGGGCAAAAGGAGCTTTCTTT
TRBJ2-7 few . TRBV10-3 CAISEPGGMNEQYF TGTGCCATCAGTGAGCCCGGGGGCATGAACGAGCAGTACTTC
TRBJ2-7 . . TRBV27 CASSLSGTQFYEQYF TGTGCCAGCAGTCTCTCCGGGACACAATTTTACGAGCAGTACTTC
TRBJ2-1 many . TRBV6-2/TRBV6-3 CASSYESGRNEQFF TGTGCCAGCAGTTACGAGTCGGGGAGGAATGAGCAGTTCTTC
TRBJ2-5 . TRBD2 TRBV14 CASSQRLAGGEQETQYF TGTGCCAGCAGCCAGCGACTAGCGGGAGGAGAGCAAGAGACCCAGTACTTC
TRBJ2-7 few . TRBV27 CASSLSGRAGAHEQYF TGTGCCAGCAGTTTATCGGGCCGCGCGGGTGCCCACGAGCAGTACTTC
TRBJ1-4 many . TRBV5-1 CASSLTSTNEKLFF TGCGCCAGCAGCTTGACGTCAACTAATGAAAAACTGTTTTTT
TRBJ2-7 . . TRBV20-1 CSATSGAEEQYF TGCAGTGCTACGTCGGGAGCGGAGGAGCAGTACTTC
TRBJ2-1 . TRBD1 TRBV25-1 CASRDRGNDYNEQFF TGTGCCAGCAGAGACAGGGGTAATGACTACAATGAGCAGTTCTTC
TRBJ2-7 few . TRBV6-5 CASSAQETYEQYF TGTGCCAGCAGCGCACAGGAGACCTACGAGCAGTACTTC
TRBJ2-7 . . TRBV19 CASGAHLEQYF TGTGCCAGCGGAGCGCACCTCGAGCAGTACTTC
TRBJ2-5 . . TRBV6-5 CASSYPEGRYQETQYF TGTGCCAGCAGTTACCCAGAGGGACGGTACCAAGAGACCCAGTACTTC
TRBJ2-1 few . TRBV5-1 CASSFEFF TGCGCCAGCAGCTTCGAGTTCTTC
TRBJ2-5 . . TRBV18 CASSHGAGDVETQYF TGTGCCAGCTCGCATGGCGCAGGGGATGTTGAGACCCAGTACTTC
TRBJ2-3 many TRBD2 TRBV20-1 CSAPKRRESGDTQYF TGCAGTGCCCCTAAAAGGCGGGAGTCGGGCGATACGCAGTATTTT
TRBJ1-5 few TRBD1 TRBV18 CASSGTGVDVPQHF TGTGCCAGCTCGGGGACAGGGGTGGACGTACCCCAGCATTTT
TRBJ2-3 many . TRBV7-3 CASSPSHSTDTQYF TGTGCCAGCAGCCCCTCCCATAGCACAGATACGCAGTATTTT
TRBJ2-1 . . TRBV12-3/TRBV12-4 CASSLSYRGNYNEQFF TGTGCCAGCAGTTTAAGTTATCGAGGGAATTACAATGAGCAGTTCTTC